This passage covers 32 T cell receptor beta chains from one sample sequenced in a study of cytomegalovirus exposure and HLA in healthy donors. The PCR used 60 Vbeta and 13 Jbeta primers. Sequencing used immunoSEQ multiplex PCR; TCRdb keeps in-frame clones, though not all of them. This repertoire shows 50,000 to 65,000 clones, just under 75% found once; its top ten account for roughly 5.7%. Sequencing used PBMCs. Receptor source: a woman aged 30 to 39 in good health and CMV-seronegative.

In this sample, this clone turned up a few times. The J gene is TRBJ2-3, the V gene TRBV27; the D gene is possibly TRBD2 (5 bases). V was cut by 10 bases and J by 0 bases, with 17 bases left in between. The CDR3 covers 15 residues. CDR1 and CDR2 (germline): MNHEY, SMNVEV (reference sequence). CDR3 sequence reads: CATSASSYSTDTQYF. The CDR3 DNA follows: TGTGCCACCTCGGCTAGCAGCTATAGCACAGATACGCAGTATTTT.

The chain couples TRBV6-4 to TRBJ2-1; the match to TRBD2 covers 12 bases. Trimming cost V 3 bases and J 10 bases; bases outside gene matches: 10. Germline V gives CDR1 MRHNA, CDR2 SNTAGT. This CDR3 is 16 amino acids long. The CDR3, as DNA: TGTGCCAGCAGTGATTGGACTAGCGGGATTTATGCGGAGCAGTTCTTC. It is translated as CASSDWTSGIYAEQFF.

This chain links TRBV27 with TRBJ2-1, with 9 bases aligning to TRBD1. V was pared by 0 bases and J by 9 bases, with 3 bases of the junction left unmatched. The CDR3 is made up of 14 amino acids. Germline assignment: CDR1 MNHEY and CDR2 SMNVEV (reference sequence). The CDR3 nucleotides read TGTGCCAGCAGTTTATCGGGGACAGGGCGTGAGCAGTTCTTC. Residues: CASSLSGTGREQFF.

This clone was seen a few times. This sequence joins TRBV30 and TRBJ2-5; 8 bases fit TRBD1. Germline lookup yields CDR1 GTSNPN and CDR2 SVGIG (reference sequence). CDR3 size: 16 residues. After removal of 4 bases from V and 5 bases from J, the junction contained 15 bases not matched to a gene. The CDR3 DNA follows: TGTGCCTGGAAGGTCGAAAAGACAGGGGAAAGGGAGACCCAGTACTTC. Its protein is CAWKVEKTGERETQYF.

The chain joins TRBV5-1 to TRBJ1-5, with a weak D call TRBD1 (5 bases). From germline, CDR1 is SGHRS and CDR2 YFSETQ. The V end was cut by 4 bases, the J end by 2 bases, with 13 bases between. The CDR3 is made up of 15 amino acids. CDR3 residues: CASSPTGMGNQPQHF. The CDR3, as DNA: TGCGCCAGCAGCCCAACAGGAATGGGCAATCAGCCCCAGCATTTT.

The genes are TRBV4-1 and TRBJ2-1; 10 nucleotides agree with TRBD2. The CDR3 length is 15 residues. The germline V gene encodes CDR1 MGHRA and CDR2 YSYEKL. With V trimmed by 1 base and J by 14 bases, 11 bases remained unmatched. CDR3: CASSQVVTSGNWKFF. In DNA, the CDR3 is TGCGCCAGCAGCCAAGTCGTTACTAGCGGGAACTGGAAGTTCTTC.

V is TRBV30 and J is TRBJ2-1, with D possibly being TRBD1 (6 bases). The germline V and J ends were trimmed by 1 base and 9 bases, with 13 bases remaining between them. The CDR3 consists of 13 residues. Germline V gene lookup returns CDR1 GTSNPN and CDR2 SVGIG (reference sequence). The CDR3 DNA is TGTGCCTGGAGTGACCCCAGGGGAATTGAGCAGTTCTTC. This encodes CAWSDPRGIEQFF.

A note on this clone: Given a far larger clone just one base away, this is likely a sequencing read error. This sample includes further DNA sequences coding for the same CDR3. The chain uses TRBV6-5 and TRBJ1-3; D is unresolved. Per germline, CDR1 MNHEY and CDR2 SVGAGI. The CDR3 consists of 15 residues. In DNA, the CDR3 is TGTGCCAGTAGTTACATCGGGAGCTCTGGAAACACCATATATTTT. This gives the protein CASSYIGSSGNTIYF.

The CDR3 loop is CASSPGDSSYYNEQFF. The CDR3 DNA sequence: TGTGCCAGCAGCCCCGGGGACAGTTCTTATTACAATGAGCAGTTCTTC. V gene TRBV13 combines with J gene TRBJ2-1; 7 bases align to TRBD1. Trimming at V came to 5 bases and at J to 4 bases, leaving 11 bases not matched to a gene. Germline CDR1 is PRHDT and CDR2 is FYEKMQ (reference sequence). CDR3 length: 16 amino acids.

V and J are TRBV5-1 and TRBJ2-3; 9 bases map to TRBD2. The germline V gene encodes CDR1 SGHRS and CDR2 YFSETQ. Germline trimming cut 0 bases from V and 6 bases from J; bases unmatched to any gene: 11. The CDR3 loop spans 17 amino acids. The CDR3 loop reads CASSLGLAGGSVDTQYF. The DNA of the CDR3 is TGCGCCAGCAGCTTGGGTTTGGCGGGAGGGTCGGTGGATACGCAGTATTTT. Complete variable domain (other parts from reference TRBV5-1 and TRBJ2-3): KAGVTQTPRYLIKTRGQQVTLSCSPISGHRSVSWYQQTPGQGLQFLFEYFSETQRNKGNFPGRFSGRQFSNSRSEMNVSTLELGDSALYLCASSLGLAGGSVDTQYFGPGTRLTVL.

This clone appeared a single time. The chain links TRBV11-2 to TRBJ2-7; 7 bases agree with TRBD1. This CDR3 region has 14 residues. V lost 0 bases to trimming and J lost 7 bases; unmatched junction nucleotides: 6. CDR1 and CDR2 (germline): SGHAT, FQNNGV. The CDR3, as DNA: TGTGCCAGCAGCTTAGATAGACAGGGCGGTGAGCAGTACTTC. It codes for CASSLDRQGGEQYF.

This clone came up a few times. This sequence joins TRBV6-6 and TRBJ1-1, with D tentatively TRBD1 (6 bases). V was clipped by 6 bases and J by 1 base, with 12 bases between them. This CDR3 has 14 residues. Per the germline V gene, CDR1 is MNHNY and CDR2 is SVGAGI (reference sequence). CDR3 sequence reads: CASRKQGWNTEAFF. The CDR3 DNA reads as TGTGCCAGCAGGAAACAGGGTTGGAACACTGAAGCTTTCTTT.

This chain uses TRBV7-7 with TRBJ2-2; D unresolved. The V gene's germline CDR1 is SSHAT and CDR2 FNYEAQ (reference sequence). V lost 0 bases to trimming and J lost 6 bases, with 8 bases between them. The CDR3 totals 14 residues. CDR3 amino acids: CASSLAGLSGELFF. The CDR3 DNA reads TGTGCCAGCAGCTTAGCTGGGCTCTCCGGGGAGCTGTTTTTT. The whole variable domain, remainder taken from reference TRBV7-7 and TRBJ2-2, is GAGVSQSPRYKVTKRGQDVTLRCDPISSHATLYWYQQALGQGPEFLTYFNYEAQPDKSGLPSDRFSAERPEGSISTLTIQRTEQRDSAMYRCASSLAGLSGELFFGEGSRLTVL.

With respect to this clone: This sample also contains other DNA sequences that code for the same CDR3. The chain carries TRBV10-3 and TRBJ2-1, with a possible D match to TRBD2 (5 bases). V dropped 3 bases and J dropped 4 bases, with 13 bases sitting between them. CDR1 and CDR2 (germline): ENHRY, SYGVKD. This CDR3 spans 15 amino acids. CDR3 bases: TGTGCCATCAGTGATAGTACTAGTGGGTACAATGAGCAGTTCTTC. Its translation: CAISDSTSGYNEQFF.

This sequence joins TRBV13 and TRBJ2-1; 9 bases fit TRBD2. The CDR3 has 17 residues. From germline, CDR1 is PRHDT and CDR2 FYEKMQ (reference sequence). With V trimmed by 4 bases and J by 2 bases, 9 bases remained unmatched. CDR3 residues: CASSWVAGARTYNEQFF. In DNA, the CDR3 is TGTGCCAGCAGCTGGGTAGCGGGAGCCCGTACCTACAATGAGCAGTTCTTC.

The V gene is TRBV19, the J gene TRBJ2-3; TRBD2 might be the D (7 bases). Between the trimmed V and J ends, which lost 10 bases and 6 bases, there was a span of 17 bases. Germline V gene sequence: CDR1 LNHDA, CDR2 SQIVND (reference sequence). The CDR3 runs to 13 residues. The CDR3 loop reads CATSRGAGDTQYF. DNA of the CDR3: TGTGCCACCAGTCGGGGGGCAGGGGATACGCAGTATTTT.

This rearrangement joins TRBV27 to TRBJ2-7; TRBD2 matches at 7 bases. This CDR3 has 14 residues. From germline, CDR1 is MNHEY and CDR2 SMNVEV (reference sequence). The V segment lost 3 bases and the J segment 0 bases; nucleotides outside the gene matches: 2. The CDR3 DNA sequence: TGTGCCAGCAGTTTCGGCGGGAGCTCCTACGAGCAGTACTTC. The encoded protein is CASSFGGSSYEQYF.

V usage is TRBV9 and J usage is TRBJ2-1, with TRBD2 identical over 11 bases. With 5 bases clipped from V and 0 bases from J, the junction kept 4 bases outside the gene matches. Germline V CDR1 and CDR2: SGDLS, YYNGEE. This CDR3 is 16 amino acids long. CDR3: CASRRLAGSSYNEQFF. CDR3 coding DNA: TGTGCCAGCAGAAGACTAGCGGGGAGCTCCTACAATGAGCAGTTCTTC. The complete variable domain, with remaining parts taken from reference TRBV9 and TRBJ2-1, reads DSGVTQTPKHLITATGQRVTLRCSPRSGDLSVYWYQQSLDQGLQFLIQYYNGEERAKGNILERFSAQQFPDLHSELNLSSLELGDSALYFCASRRLAGSSYNEQFFGPGTRLTVL.

This chain uses TRBV27 with TRBJ2-3; TRBD2 matches 12 bases. V shed 2 bases and J 1 base; nucleotides not matched to a gene: 10. The CDR3 consists of 19 residues. Germline assignment: CDR1 MNHEY and CDR2 SMNVEV (reference sequence). CDR3 sequence: CASSLLAGGPLGGTDTQYF. The DNA of the CDR3 is TGTGCCAGCAGTTTACTAGCGGGAGGGCCGCTAGGGGGCACAGATACGCAGTATTTT.

The chain is built from TRBV6-6 and TRBJ1-5, with D perhaps TRBD1 (5 bases). The CDR3 covers 14 residues. V lost 0 bases, J lost 5 bases, and 8 bases lay in between. Germline lookup yields CDR1 MNHNY and CDR2 SVGAGI (reference sequence). CDR3 sequence reads: CASSYSGGYQPQHF. The CDR3 DNA reads as TGTGCCAGCAGTTACTCGGGGGGTTATCAGCCCCAGCATTTT.

The chain employs TRBV7-8 and TRBJ2-7; D is perhaps TRBD1 (6 bases). The CDR3 is made up of 14 amino acids. Per the germline V gene, CDR1 is SGHVS and CDR2 is FQNEAQ. Trimming removed 5 bases at V and 2 bases at J, with 13 bases between. The CDR3 DNA reads TGTGCCAGCAGCGCAAGGGACACCACCTACGAGCAGTACGTC. It encodes CASSARDTTYEQYV.

V is TRBV7-2 and J is TRBJ2-3; TRBD2 aligns across 7 bases. V was clipped by 2 bases and J by 14 bases; unmatched bases: 10. The CDR3 covers 13 residues. Per germline, CDR1 SGHTA and CDR2 FQGNSA. The CDR3 DNA reads as TGTGCCAGCAGCTTACGGCGGGAGCGTGAAGTGTATTTT. Its translation is CASSLRREREVYF.

The chain links TRBV6-1 to TRBJ2-1; 7 nucleotides agree with TRBD2. The CDR3 consists of 17 residues. Germline V CDR1 and CDR2: MNHNS, SASEGT. V was pared by 4 bases and J by 0 bases, with 9 bases of the junction left unmatched. CDR3 protein: CASSGRGSTSSYNEQFF. DNA for the CDR3: TGTGCCAGCAGTGGACGCGGGAGCACAAGCTCCTACAATGAGCAGTTCTTC.

The chain combines TRBV7-8 with TRBJ1-5, with D maybe TRBD1 (6 bases). Germline V gene sequence: CDR1 SGHVS, CDR2 FQNEAQ. CDR3 size: 14 residues. The germline V and J ends were trimmed by 0 bases and 6 bases, with 9 bases remaining between them. The CDR3 DNA reads as TGTGCCAGCAGCTTAGCCAGGGGTTCTCAGCCCCAGCATTTT. Residues: CASSLARGSQPQHF.

This chain links TRBV5-6 with TRBJ2-7; 7 nucleotides agree with TRBD1. The CDR3 totals 15 residues. Germline trimming cut 4 bases from V and 4 bases from J; bases unmatched to any gene: 11. Germline CDR1 SGHDT, CDR2 YYEEEE. The CDR3 nucleotides read TGTGCCAGCAGCGGGACAGCCCTGGGCTTATACGAGCAGTACGTC. Translating gives CASSGTALGLYEQYV.

The chain recombines TRBV28 with TRBJ2-7, with D uncertain. Germline V gene sequence: CDR1 MDHEN, CDR2 SYDVKM. Trimming cost V 7 bases and J 3 bases, with 13 bases left between them. This CDR3 has 13 amino acids. The CDR3 sequence is CASTLPNFYEQYF. DNA for the CDR3: TGTGCCAGCACTCTTCCTAACTTCTACGAGCAGTACTTC. The full variable domain, its missing parts supplied by reference TRBV28 and TRBJ2-7, is DVKVTQSSRYLVKRTGEKVFLECVQDMDHENMFWYRQDPGLGLRLIYFSYDVKMKEKGDIPEGYSVSREKKERFSLILESASTNQTSMYLCASTLPNFYEQYFGPGTRLTVT.

The chain uses TRBV9 and TRBJ2-1, with D possibly matching TRBD1 (6 bases). The ends were cut back, 4 bases at V and 5 bases at J, with 13 bases in the middle. CDR3 length: 14 residues. Germline V lookup: CDR1 SGDLS, CDR2 YYNGEE. The CDR3 sequence: CASSFRDTHNEQFF. The CDR3 coding sequence is TGTGCCAGCAGCTTCCGGGACACCCACAATGAGCAGTTCTTC.

This clone was seen more than once but under ten times. Distinct nucleotide sequences in the sample also encode this CDR3. The V call is TRBV19, the J call TRBJ1-2, with D hard to call. V was cut by 8 bases and J by 8 bases, with 21 bases left in between. Germline-derived CDR1 and CDR2 are LNHDA and SQIVND (reference sequence). This CDR3 spans 14 amino acids. The CDR3 is CASCKEEAAYGYTF. The CDR3 nucleotides read TGTGCCAGTTGTAAAGAAGAGGCGGCATACGGCTACACCTTC. The full variable domain, completed using reference TRBV19 and TRBJ1-2, is DGGITQSPKYLFRKEGQNVTLSCEQNLNHDAMYWYRQDPGQGLRLIYYSQIVNDFQKGDIAEGYSVSREKKESFPLTVTSAQKNPTAFYLCASCKEEAAYGYTFGSGTRLTVV.

This clone was detected only a few times. The chain is built from TRBV30 and TRBJ1-3, with D possibly being TRBD1 (5 bases). Germline lookup yields CDR1 GTSNPN and CDR2 SVGIG (reference sequence). Trimming pared 5 bases from V and 0 bases from J, leaving 5 bases between. The CDR3 consists of 12 residues. In DNA form, the CDR3 reads TGTGCCTGGCAGGGCTCTGGAAACACCATATATTTT. It codes for CAWQGSGNTIYF. Variable domain in full (rest from reference TRBV30 and TRBJ1-3): SQTIHQWPATLVQPVGSPLSLECTVEGTSNPNLYWYRQAAGRGLQLLFYSVGIGQISSEVPQNLSASRPQDRQFILSSKKLLLSDSGFYLCAWQGSGNTIYFGEGSWLTVV.

The CDR3 loop reads CASSFRDSPGETQYF. The CDR3 DNA is TGTGCCAGCAGCTTTCGGGACAGCCCGGGGGAGACCCAGTACTTC. The rearrangement links TRBV9 to TRBJ2-5; the match to TRBD1 covers 7 bases. V was clipped by 4 bases and J by 5 bases; unmatched bases: 11. CDR1 is SGDLS and CDR2 is YYNGEE in the germline V gene. The CDR3 sequence is 15 residues long.

V usage is TRBV14 and J usage is TRBJ2-7; TRBD1 matches at 8 bases. CDR3 length: 13 residues. Germline CDR1 reads SGHDN; CDR2 reads FVKESK. Losses at the gene ends were 5 bases for V and 4 bases for J; bases not matched to a gene: 4. The CDR3 spells CASSGQGFYEQYV. The CDR3 region has the DNA TGTGCCAGCAGCGGACAGGGATTTTACGAGCAGTACGTC.

This clone appeared a few times. V is TRBV29-1 and J is TRBJ2-5, with D maybe TRBD1 (6 bases). The CDR3 spans 11 residues. The V gene lost 5 bases and the J gene lost 5 bases, with 9 bases spanning the gap. Germline V gene lookup returns CDR1 SQVTM and CDR2 ANQGSEA. DNA of the CDR3: TGCAGCGTTCCCCAGGGGGAGACCCAGTACTTC. Translating it yields CSVPQGETQYF.